This paragraph reports one T cell receptor beta chain. Its antigen is still unknown. Specified time point: blood from clinic visit 5 months post-surgery; TSC patient then seizure free. Surgery cases with the highest brain T cell transcript signatures were chosen for sequencing. Before surgery, patients took at least one anti-epileptic drug. Only in-frame clones appear in the TCRdb table, and some are missing; sequencing was by immunoSEQ multiplex PCR. This table holds about 340,000 clones, 93% found once. The CDR3 length is 14 residues. V was cut by 0 bases and J by 1 base, with 4 bases left in between. Germline CDR1 SGHRS, CDR2 YFSETQ. The data were taken from a study of brain T cells in children with intractable seizures. Overall study findings and caveats: Pre- and post-surgery blood differed in depth, so pre-surgery absences may be undersampling.

This sequence was found in a boy in the first two years of life with tuberous sclerosis and intractable seizures. The sample here was peripheral blood, taken more than 4 months after surgery. V and J are TRBV5-1 and TRBJ2-2, with D hard to call. The CDR3 bases are TGCGCCAGCAGCTTGGAGCGGAACACCGGGGAGCTGTTTTTT. Its protein is CASSLERNTGELFF.